The present entry profiles one T cell receptor (beta chain) with its context. The antigen remains unidentified. This sample is drawn from a study of identical twins. Study-level points and caveats: Beta out-of-frame sequences displayed a weaker excess of sharing between twins.

A single record per CDR3 protein comes from TCRdb applying MiXCR to the 5' RACE reads. The table lists 1.5 million to 2 million distinct CDR3 sequences, 32% of them singletons. Per the germline V gene, CDR1 is MGHRA and CDR2 is YSYEKL. The ends were cut back, 1 base at V and 1 base at J, with 7 bases in the middle. The CDR3 is 14 residues long. The sequence was obtained from a newborn girl in good health. The V and J genes are TRBV4-1 and TRBJ2-5; unclear D gene. Sequencing was carried out using cord blood. The CDR3 region has the DNA TGCGCCAGCAGCCAAGGCACCCCCCAAGAGACCCAGTACTTC. It codes for CASSQGTPQETQYF.